This T cell receptor beta chain is drawn from a study of blood T cells in healthy people across ages. This clonotype was counted between two and nine times. The antigen remains unidentified. Peripheral blood samples of roughly 9.9 milliliters were drawn from each donor. Germline V gene sequence: CDR1 LGHDT, CDR2 YNNKEL (reference sequence). Germline trimming cut 3 bases from V and 4 bases from J; bases unmatched to any gene: 5. The CDR3 spans 15 residues. General study findings and limits: Fewer expanded clones and more diversity marked long-lived versus aged donors.

Primers used in a second PCR of about 7 to 12 cycles were a sample-barcoded 5' primer and a J-beta primer mix. MiXCR, run by TCRdb on the 5' RACE reads, gives a single entry per CDR3 protein. This sample has about 670,000 distinct CDR3 sequences, with approximately 52% found just once. This receptor was identified in a woman older than 75 in good health. The chain uses TRBV3-1 and TRBJ2-1, with 8 bases fitting TRBD2. Material: blood. The CDR3 DNA reads TGTGCCAGCAGCCAGGCACGCGGGGGGTACAATGAGCAGTTCTTC. Its protein product is CASSQARGGYNEQFF.